Each of the 25 T cell receptor beta chains below was sequenced from the same sample in a study of blood T cell repertoires in COVID-19. The repertoire was sequenced with immunoSEQ multiplex PCR; TCRdb's copy has only in-frame clones and lacks some. The profile shows some 320,000 clones, roughly 90% of them singletons. Sequencing was carried out using PBMCs or T cells enriched from blood (not recorded which). These receptors were obtained from a man aged 60 to 75 who had recovered from COVID-19.

V usage is TRBV16 and J usage is TRBJ1-4; D is possibly TRBD1 (5 bases). V gave up 4 bases and J gave up 7 bases, with 19 bases separating them. The CDR3 contains 16 residues. Germline CDR1 reads KGHSY; CDR2 reads FQNENV. The CDR3 loop is CASSRTAAGKGEKLFF. In nucleotides, the CDR3 is TGTGCCAGCAGCCGAACGGCCGCAGGGAAGGGTGAAAAACTGTTTTTT.

V usage is TRBV21-1 and J usage is TRBJ1-1; TRBD1, the table's D call, was not compared with the DNA. TRBV21-1 counts as a pseudogene. The CDR3 has 19 amino acids. For the CDR3, the DNA is TGTGCCAGCAGCAAAGTAGCTCCTCCATGGACAGATGTGAACACTGAAGCTTTCTTT. Amino acid sequence: CASSKVAPPWTDVNTEAFF.

The CDR3, as DNA: TGCGCCAGCAGCTTGGACGGTGAAGCTTTCTTT. Amino acids: CASSLDGEAFF. The J gene is TRBJ1-1, the V gene TRBV5-1, with D uncertain. Looked up from germline, CDR1 is SGHRS and CDR2 is YFSETQ. This CDR3 is built from 11 residues. V was trimmed by 0 bases and J by 7 bases, leaving 4 bases between them.

The chain recombines TRBV18 with TRBJ1-1; a possible D gene is TRBD1 (5 bases). V lost 2 bases to trimming and J lost 4 bases, with 14 bases between them. This CDR3 has 15 amino acids. CDR1 is KGHSH and CDR2 is LQKENI in the germline V gene. CDR3 region: CASSPSPGSTTEAFF. In DNA, the CDR3 is TGTGCCAGCTCACCATCCCCAGGGTCAACCACTGAAGCTTTCTTT.

Only one count was recorded for this clone. This chain links TRBV7-6 with TRBJ2-2; a possible D gene is TRBD2 (5 bases). Trimming cost V 7 bases and J 4 bases, with 19 bases left between them. Germline loops: CDR1 SGHVS, CDR2 FNYEAQ. The CDR3 is made up of 16 amino acids. CDR3 residues: CASTPRKRESTGELFF. The CDR3 DNA follows: TGTGCCAGCACCCCTCGGAAGAGGGAGAGCACCGGGGAGCTGTTTTTT.

The V call is TRBV19, the J call TRBJ2-1; 11 nucleotides align to TRBD2. V was pared by 6 bases and J by 9 bases, with 7 bases of the junction left unmatched. The germline V gene encodes CDR1 LNHDA and CDR2 SQIVND (reference sequence). The CDR3 runs to 14 residues. CDR3 in DNA: TGTGCCAGTAGGATCCTAGCGGGAGGTTTTGAGCAGTTCTTC. Its protein product is CASRILAGGFEQFF.

V is TRBV4-1 and J is TRBJ2-4; 8 positions agree with TRBD1. V dropped 1 base and J dropped 2; count of bases not matched to a gene: 10. Per germline, CDR1 MGHRA and CDR2 YSYEKL. The CDR3 length is 18 residues. The DNA of the CDR3 is TGCGCCAGCAGCCAAGGTCGTCAGGGGGCACTACCCAAAAACATTCAGTACTTC. This sequence encodes CASSQGRQGALPKNIQYF.

The CDR3 nucleotides are TGTGCCAGCAGCCAAGAGGCCACTAGCTTCTCCTACGAGCAGTACTTC. This translates into CASSQEATSFSYEQYF. The chain joins TRBV4-2 to TRBJ2-7, with D possibly TRBD2 on 6 matching bases. The V end was cut by 0 bases, the J end by 0 bases, with 12 bases between. This CDR3 has 16 residues. CDR1 LGHNA and CDR2 YNFKEQ come from the germline V gene.

This rearrangement joins TRBV5-6 to TRBJ1-2; D is uncertain. V lost 6 bases to trimming and J lost 7 bases, with 22 bases between them. The CDR3 contains 15 residues. Germline-derived CDR1 and CDR2 are SGHDT and YYEEEE. CDR3 sequence: CASTPTPGPTGGYTF. In DNA form, the CDR3 reads TGTGCCAGCACCCCCACCCCCGGCCCAACGGGTGGCTACACCTTC.

This clone was detected only once. The V call is TRBV5-1, the J call TRBJ2-2, with 7 bases identical to TRBD1. V was clipped by 0 bases and J by 4 bases; unmatched bases: 3. This CDR3 region has 15 residues. The germline V gene encodes CDR1 SGHRS and CDR2 YFSETQ. The CDR3 protein is CASSLAYRGTGELFF. As DNA, the CDR3 is TGCGCCAGCAGCTTGGCTTACAGGGGCACCGGGGAGCTGTTTTTT.

The genes are TRBV6-5 and TRBJ1-1; 9 nucleotides align to TRBD1. The J segment lost 5 bases and the V segment lost 7 bases, leaving 8 bases of the junction unmatched. The CDR3 length is 14 residues. In germline, CDR1 is MNHEY, CDR2 SVGAGI. CDR3: CASNRDRVRTEAFF. DNA of the CDR3: TGTGCCAGCAACCGGGACAGGGTAAGGACTGAAGCTTTCTTT.

This clone has more than one count but fewer than ten. The CDR3 here is CASSVGDRPSGNTIYF. The CDR3 bases are TGTGCCAGCAGCGTAGGAGACAGACCCTCTGGAAACACCATATATTTT. This rearrangement joins TRBV9 to TRBJ1-3; maybe TRBD1 (5 bases). There are 16 residues in the CDR3. V was trimmed by 0 bases and J by 0 bases, leaving 10 bases between them. CDR1 and CDR2 (germline): SGDLS, YYNGEE.

The genes are TRBV4-2 and TRBJ1-1, with a possible D match to TRBD1 (5 bases). The length of the CDR3 is 16 residues. Germline-derived CDR1 and CDR2 are LGHNA and YNFKEQ. The V end was cut by 0 bases, the J end by 4 bases, with 15 bases between. The CDR3: CASSQDRGRVGTEAFF. The CDR3 nucleotides are TGTGCCAGCAGCCAAGATAGGGGTAGGGTGGGCACTGAAGCTTTCTTT.

V is TRBV5-4 and J is TRBJ2-4; a possible D gene is TRBD2 (5 bases). CDR1 is SGHNT and CDR2 is YYREEE in the germline V gene (reference sequence). Trimming shortened V by 0 bases and J by 3 bases, and 10 bases separated the two germline ends. CDR3 size: 15 residues. DNA of the CDR3: TGTGCCAGCAGCTTGGACCCTGCGGGCAAAAACATTCAGTACTTC. Its protein is CASSLDPAGKNIQYF.

The rearrangement joins TRBV19 to TRBJ2-1, with D perhaps TRBD2 (6 bases). The CDR3 totals 14 residues. Germline V gene sequence: CDR1 LNHDA, CDR2 SQIVND (reference sequence). The V end lost 1 base, the J end lost 8 bases, and 12 bases lay between the germline ends. This CDR3 reads CASSIAQEGHEQFF. The CDR3 DNA sequence: TGTGCCAGTAGTATAGCGCAGGAGGGCCATGAGCAGTTCTTC.

The chain combines TRBV18 with TRBJ2-7; maybe TRBD2 (5 bases). Germline V gene lookup returns CDR1 KGHSH and CDR2 LQKENI. V was pared by 0 bases and J by 2 bases, with 11 bases between. The length of the CDR3 is 15 residues. The CDR3 loop is CASSPPQRRPYEQYF. CDR3 DNA sequence: TGTGCCAGCTCACCACCGCAGCGGAGGCCCTACGAGCAGTACTTC. Complete variable domain (other parts from reference TRBV18 and TRBJ2-7): NAGVMQNPRHLVRRRGQEARLRCSPMKGHSHVYWYRQLPEEGLKFMVYLQKENIIDESGMPKERFSAEFPKEGPSILRIQQVVRGDSAAYFCASSPPQRRPYEQYFGPGTRLTVT.

V gene TRBV2 combines with J gene TRBJ1-5, with 10 bases identical to TRBD1. Germline V lookup: CDR1 SNHLY, CDR2 FYNNEI. V dropped 8 bases and J dropped 7; count of bases not matched to a gene: 2. This CDR3 contains 12 residues. The CDR3, as DNA: TGTGCCAGCGGGACAGGGGCCCAGCCCCAGCATTTT. This codes for CASGTGAQPQHF.

This sequence joins TRBV13 and TRBJ2-2; 9 bases are a match to TRBD1. Germline CDR1 and CDR2: PRHDT and FYEKMQ (reference sequence). The ends lost 3 bases at V and 3 bases at J; junction bases unmatched: 2. CDR3 length: 15 residues. The chain's CDR3 is CASSFGDRDTGELFF. DNA of the CDR3: TGTGCCAGCAGCTTCGGGGACAGGGACACCGGGGAGCTGTTTTTT.

This clone was seen a single time. The chain uses TRBV4-1 and TRBJ1-6; D is unclear. The germline V gene encodes CDR1 MGHRA and CDR2 YSYEKL. The CDR3 loop spans 13 amino acids. Trimming took 3 bases from V and 10 from J, leaving 10 bases between them. The CDR3, as DNA: TGCGCCAGCAGCCAGGAACACGGGTCACCCCTCCACTTT. This codes for CASSQEHGSPLHF.

The V gene is TRBV9, the J gene TRBJ2-1, with 10 nucleotides matching TRBD2. This CDR3 has 17 amino acids. CDR1 is SGDLS and CDR2 is YYNGEE in the germline V gene. V lost 0 bases to trimming and J lost 7 bases; unmatched junction nucleotides: 10. The CDR3 region has the DNA TGTGCCAGCAGCGTAGGGGCCCTAGCGGGAGTCAGAAATGAGCAGTTCTTC. Protein sequence: CASSVGALAGVRNEQFF.

This clone was seen once. V usage is TRBV25-1 and J usage is TRBJ2-3; D perhaps matches TRBD1 (6 bases). The CDR3 length is 15 residues. V lost 5 bases and J lost 3, with 15 bases in between. The germline gives CDR1 MGHDK, CDR2 SYGVNS. The DNA for the CDR3 is TGTGCCAGCAGTCTCCAGGGGAAGGGGACAGATACGCAGTATTTT. It specifies CASSLQGKGTDTQYF. Drawing the rest from reference TRBV25-1 and TRBJ2-3, the complete variable domain is EADIYQTPRYLVIGTGKKITLECSQTMGHDKMYWYQQDPGMELHLIHYSYGVNSTEKGDLSSESTVSRIRTEHFPLTLESARPSHTSQYLCASSLQGKGTDTQYFGPGTRLTVL.

As for this clone: Other DNA sequences of this sample code for an identical CDR3. The V call is TRBV28, the J call TRBJ2-1; D not resolved. Deletions cut 2 bases from V and 4 bases from J, with 9 bases between. There are 14 residues in the CDR3. Germline values: CDR1 MDHEN, CDR2 SYDVKM. CDR3 sequence: CASSLPSSYNEQFF. For the CDR3, the DNA is TGTGCCAGCAGTTTACCCTCCTCTTACAATGAGCAGTTCTTC.

This chain links TRBV10-2 with TRBJ1-5; no clear D gene. The V gene lost 8 bases and the J gene lost 10 bases, with 15 bases spanning the gap. This CDR3 region has 12 residues. Germline values: CDR1 WSHSY, CDR2 SAAADI. The CDR3 nucleotides read TGCGCCAGCCGCGTAGGCGGCGAACCCCAGCATTTT. Translating it yields CASRVGGEPQHF.

This chain connects TRBV2 to TRBJ1-1; D might be TRBD1 (5 bases). This CDR3 has 16 residues. Trimming stripped 8 bases from V and 0 bases from J, with 19 bases between. The germline CDR1 and CDR2 sequences are SNHLY and FYNNEI. CDR3 residues: CASSIRRGIMNTEAFF. The CDR3 DNA reads TGTGCCAGCTCCATAAGGAGGGGTATCATGAACACTGAAGCTTTCTTT.

This rearrangement joins TRBV4-3 to TRBJ2-3; D unclear. The V end was cut by 4 bases, the J end by 2 bases, with 10 bases between. Germline V CDR1 and CDR2: LGHNA, YSLEER. CDR3 length: 14 residues. The chain's CDR3 is CASSRNQATDTQYF. As DNA, the CDR3 is TGCGCCAGCAGCCGCAATCAGGCCACAGATACGCAGTATTTT.